This T cell receptor beta chain was retrieved from a study of shared clonotypes between healthy human individuals (dated by TCRdb to the early 2020s). For context, the study as a whole: The cohort included a few men and two women between 18 and 49 years of age. For each donor, three plates each were used for CD4 naive and CD4 memory, two plates were used for CD8 naive, and one plate was used for CD8 memory. The study deeply sequenced blood TCR repertoires of several healthy adults to estimate repertoire size and the extent of clonotype sharing between individuals. Libraries were prepared and TCR repertoires were sequenced by different laboratories using diverse techniques, in order to increase sequencing depth and limit assay-specific biases. Per donor, leukapheresis produced somewhere between about 0.8 and 9 billion PBMCs.

Broader findings and caveats from the paper: Incomplete sequencing was indicated by rarefaction of sorted-subset datasets, despite the large sequencing depth. Sampling was restricted to blood, and TCR repertoires in tissues likely differ from the TCR repertoires found in blood. When a handful of donors were compared, the shared fraction of clonotypes was roughly 5% for naive CD4, 3.5% for naive CD8, 2% to 2.5% for memory CD4, and 0.4% for memory CD8. Naive subsets generally had larger estimated clonotype richness than memory subsets. Pairwise subsampling indicated that sequencing depth was expected to affect the degree of clonotype sharing among donors. Because the study included only a small number of donors, the genetic and exposure-history diversity represented was limited. Clonotypes shared by all four sorted-subset donors showed higher generation probabilities than non-shared clonotypes.

The germline V gene specifies SGHRS as CDR1 and YFSETQ as CDR2. The junction shows trimming of 5 bases on V and 4 bases on J, and the gene matches do not reach 4 bases of it. Measured from the cysteine to the phenylalanine, the CDR3 is 14 residues long. This entry keeps only the CDR3 DNA: 42 bases, framed from base 1. Healthy HIV-negative adults with no recently reported acute infections or vaccinations were included as donors. Every donor was a Caucasian adult residing in Nashville, Tennessee, USA. Magnetic negative selection was used to enrich CD4+ T cells, after which naive cells were positively selected on CD45RA and the negative fraction became the memory subset. After blood collection by leukapheresis, PBMCs were isolated using Ficoll-Histopaque density gradient centrifugation and then cryopreserved in the vapor phase of liquid nitrogen. Purity and quantity of every magnetically sorted T cell population were checked by analytical flow cytometry. From each sorted fraction, genomic DNA was isolated and quantified by UV absorbance on a Nanodrop 2000c.

Of note for this clone: Its antigen has not been determined. No much larger clonotype is one base removed from it; base qualities were not supplied.

Using the deep immunoSEQ assay, multiplex PCR amplified TCR CDR3 regions from genomic DNA. Extracted genomic DNA from each cell subset was distributed evenly across all wells of several immunoSEQ 96-well plates, and each plate was treated as a replicate. Each replicate PCR for sorted subsets received roughly 200 ng genomic DNA, equal to roughly 29,000 T cell genomes. The purified libraries were quantified using a Qubit 3.0 fluorometer, sized with a Bioanalyzer 2100, and then quantified again using the KAPA Library Quantification kit. A separate single-read 150-cycle Illumina NextSeq 550 flow cell was used to sequence each immunoSEQ 96-well plate. Per the original workflow: The immunoSEQ output contained only junctional sequences without quality scores, so filtering could not match that applied to full-length reads. Sequences were annotated with PyIR, a Python wrapper for IgBLAST v1.9, and V/J genes and CDR3 were assigned using IMGT germline references. Reads were filtered out if the reads had weak V/J assignments (E-value above 1e-6), no CDR3, stop codons, out-of-frame junctions, or ambiguous translated residues. V3J clonotypes were defined as sequences sharing an identical inferred V gene, J gene, and CDR3 amino acid sequence. The percentage overlap between two repertoires was calculated by dividing the number of shared unique clonotypes by the size of the smaller repertoire. Repertoire richness was assessed with RTK rarefaction, the Chao1 estimator, and Recon v2.1 estimates of unobserved clonotypes. Generation probabilities for all TCRbeta clonotypes obtained by the gDNA method from a handful of donors were computed using OLGA. This is the immuneACCESS table as TCRdb keeps it, with only in-frame sequences that have V and J called. A part of the clones is gone; compared with another copy, unresolved V genes explain less than half, and the rest is unexplained. That table supplies the V and J calls and clone size; D and trimming were determined from the DNA. The sample records roughly 2 million clones, 90% to 95% of which are singletons. Jointly, the top ten make up around 0.13% of the sample.

This TCR came from a man between 18 and 29 years old in good health. What was sequenced was naive CD4+ T cells sorted from blood. The cell subset or site label of this sample denotes: CD45RA+ positively selected. The V and J segments used are TRBV5-1 and TRBJ2-2; 8 bases in between match TRBD1. The sequenced DNA: TGCGCCAGCAGGGGACAGGCACCCACCGGGGAGCTGTTTTTT. It translates as CASRGQAPTGELFF.